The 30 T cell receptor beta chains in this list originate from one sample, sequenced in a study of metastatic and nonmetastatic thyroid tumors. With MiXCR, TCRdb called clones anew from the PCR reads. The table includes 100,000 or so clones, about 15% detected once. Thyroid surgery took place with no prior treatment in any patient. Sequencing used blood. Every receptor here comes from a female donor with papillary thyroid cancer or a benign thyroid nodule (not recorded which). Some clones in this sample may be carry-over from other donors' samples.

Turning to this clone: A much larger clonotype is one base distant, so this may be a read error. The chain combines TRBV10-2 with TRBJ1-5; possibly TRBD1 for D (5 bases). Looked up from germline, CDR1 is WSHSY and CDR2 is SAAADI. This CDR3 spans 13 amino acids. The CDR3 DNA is TGCGCCAGCGTCGGGGGGTTCAATCAGCACCAGCATTTT. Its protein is CASVGGFNQHQHF.

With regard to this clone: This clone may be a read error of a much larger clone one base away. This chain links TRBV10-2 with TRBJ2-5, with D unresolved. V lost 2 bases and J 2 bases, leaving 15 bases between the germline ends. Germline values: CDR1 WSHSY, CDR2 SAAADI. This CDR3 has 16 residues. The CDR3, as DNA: TGCGCCAGCAGTGAGATTTTGAGCTGGGTACAAGAGACCCAGTACTTC. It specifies CASSEILSWVQETQYF.

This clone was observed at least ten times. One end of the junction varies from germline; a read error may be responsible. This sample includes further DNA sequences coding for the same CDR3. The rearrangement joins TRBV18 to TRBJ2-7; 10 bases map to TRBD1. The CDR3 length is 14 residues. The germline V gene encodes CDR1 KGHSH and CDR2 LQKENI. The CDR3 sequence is CASSSPGQGKEQYF. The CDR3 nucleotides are TGTGCCAGCTCATCACCGGGACAGGGGAAAGAGCAGTACTTC.

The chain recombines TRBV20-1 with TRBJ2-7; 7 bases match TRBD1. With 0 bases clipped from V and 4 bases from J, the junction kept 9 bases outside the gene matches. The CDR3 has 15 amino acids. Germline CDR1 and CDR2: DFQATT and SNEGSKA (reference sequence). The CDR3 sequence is CSAREFTGAQYEQYF. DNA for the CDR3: TGCAGTGCTAGAGAGTTTACAGGGGCTCAGTACGAGCAGTACTTC.

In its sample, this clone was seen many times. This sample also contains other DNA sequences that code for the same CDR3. The DNA for the CDR3 is TGTGCCACCAGCAGAGATCGCGGTTCCTACGAGCAGTACTTC. Amino acid sequence: CATSRDRGSYEQYF. This chain uses TRBV15 with TRBJ2-7, with D unresolved. Per the germline V gene, CDR1 is LNHNV and CDR2 is YYDKDF (reference sequence). The CDR3 runs 14 residues. V lost 0 bases to trimming and J lost 1 base, with 7 bases between them.

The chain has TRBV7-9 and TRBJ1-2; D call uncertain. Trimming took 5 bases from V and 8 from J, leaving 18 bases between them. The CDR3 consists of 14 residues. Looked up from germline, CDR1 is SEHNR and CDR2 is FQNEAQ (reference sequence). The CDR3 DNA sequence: TGTGCCAGCAGCCCGGAGCTCAGGACGGGGGGCTACACCTTC. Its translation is CASSPELRTGGYTF.

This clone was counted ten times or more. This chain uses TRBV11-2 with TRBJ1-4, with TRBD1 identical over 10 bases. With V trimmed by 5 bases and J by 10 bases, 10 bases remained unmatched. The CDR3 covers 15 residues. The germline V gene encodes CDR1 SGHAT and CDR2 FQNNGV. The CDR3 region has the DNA TGTGCCAGCAGCCCTCAGACAGGGGGCTTTGGAAAACTGTTTTTT. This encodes CASSPQTGGFGKLFF.

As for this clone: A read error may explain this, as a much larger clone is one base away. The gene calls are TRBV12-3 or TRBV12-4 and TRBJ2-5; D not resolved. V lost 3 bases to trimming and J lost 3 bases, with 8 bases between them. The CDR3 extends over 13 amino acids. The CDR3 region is CASSLVPEETQYF. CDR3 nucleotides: TGTGCCAGCAGTTTGGTCCCAGAAGAGACCCAGTACTTC.

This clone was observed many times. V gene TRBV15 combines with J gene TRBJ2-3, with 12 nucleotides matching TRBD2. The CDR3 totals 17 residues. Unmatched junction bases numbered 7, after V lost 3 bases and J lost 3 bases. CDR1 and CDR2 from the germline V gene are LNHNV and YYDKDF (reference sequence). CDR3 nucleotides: TGTGCCACCAGCAGCGGGCTAGCGGGGGGGACGACAGATACGCAGTATTTT. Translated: CATSSGLAGGTTDTQYF. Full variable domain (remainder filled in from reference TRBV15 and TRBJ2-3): DAMVIQNPRYQVTQFGKPVTLSCSQTLNHNVMYWYQQKSSQAPKLLFHYYDKDFNNEADTPDNFQSRRPNTSFCFLDIRSPGLGDTAMYLCATSSGLAGGTTDTQYFGPGTRLTVL.

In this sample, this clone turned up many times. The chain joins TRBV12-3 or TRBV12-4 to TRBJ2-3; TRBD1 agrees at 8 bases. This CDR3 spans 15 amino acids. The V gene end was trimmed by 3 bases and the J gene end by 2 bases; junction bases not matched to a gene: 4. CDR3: CASSLGTGYTDTQYF. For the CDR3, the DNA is TGTGCCAGCAGTTTGGGGACAGGATACACAGATACGCAGTATTTT.

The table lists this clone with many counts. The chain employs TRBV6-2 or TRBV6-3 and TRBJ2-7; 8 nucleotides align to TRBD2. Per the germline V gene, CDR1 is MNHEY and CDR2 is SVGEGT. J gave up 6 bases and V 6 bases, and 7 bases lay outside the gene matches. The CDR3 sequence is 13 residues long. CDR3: CASRTGGKGEQYF. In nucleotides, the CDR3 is TGTGCCAGCAGAACGGGGGGGAAGGGCGAGCAGTACTTC.

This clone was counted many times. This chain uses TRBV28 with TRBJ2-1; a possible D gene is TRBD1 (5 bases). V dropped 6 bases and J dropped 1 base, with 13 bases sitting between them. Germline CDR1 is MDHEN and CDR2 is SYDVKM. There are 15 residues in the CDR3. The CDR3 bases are TGTGCCAGCAGACGACAGAGTACTTCCTACAATGAGCAGTTCTTC. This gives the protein CASRRQSTSYNEQFF.

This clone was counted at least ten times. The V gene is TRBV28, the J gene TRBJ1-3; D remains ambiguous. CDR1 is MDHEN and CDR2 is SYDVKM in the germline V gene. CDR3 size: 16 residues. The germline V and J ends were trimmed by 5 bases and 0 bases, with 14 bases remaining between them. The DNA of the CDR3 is TGTGCCAGCAGTCCGTGGGGAGGCCCCTCTGGAAACACCATATATTTT. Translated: CASSPWGGPSGNTIYF.

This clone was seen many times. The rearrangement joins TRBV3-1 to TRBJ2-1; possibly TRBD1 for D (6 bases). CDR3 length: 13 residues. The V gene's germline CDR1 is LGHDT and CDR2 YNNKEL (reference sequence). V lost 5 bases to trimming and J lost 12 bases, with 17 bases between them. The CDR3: CASSSNIQGWQFF. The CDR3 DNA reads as TGTGCCAGCAGCAGCAACATACAGGGTTGGCAGTTCTTC.

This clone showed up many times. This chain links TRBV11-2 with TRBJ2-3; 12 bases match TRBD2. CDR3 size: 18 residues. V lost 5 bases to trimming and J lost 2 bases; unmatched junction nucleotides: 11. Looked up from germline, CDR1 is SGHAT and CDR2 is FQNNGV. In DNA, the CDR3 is TGTGCCAGCAGCACGAGACAGACTAGCGGGGGCATCACAGATACGCAGTATTTT. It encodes CASSTRQTSGGITDTQYF. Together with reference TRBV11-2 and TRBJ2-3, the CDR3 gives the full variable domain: EAGVAQSPRYKIIEKRQSVAFWCNPISGHATLYWYQQILGQGPKLLIQFQNNGVVDDSQLPKDRFSAERLKGVDSTLKIQPAKLEDSAVYLCASSTRQTSGGITDTQYFGPGTRLTVL.

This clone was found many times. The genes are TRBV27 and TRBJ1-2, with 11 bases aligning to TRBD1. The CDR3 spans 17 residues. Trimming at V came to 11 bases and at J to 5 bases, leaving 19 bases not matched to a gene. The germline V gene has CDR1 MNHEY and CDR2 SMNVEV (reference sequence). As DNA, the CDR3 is TGTGCCGTTCCCCGGTGGACAGGGGGCAGATGGTGGTATGGCTACACCTTC. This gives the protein CAVPRWTGGRWWYGYTF.

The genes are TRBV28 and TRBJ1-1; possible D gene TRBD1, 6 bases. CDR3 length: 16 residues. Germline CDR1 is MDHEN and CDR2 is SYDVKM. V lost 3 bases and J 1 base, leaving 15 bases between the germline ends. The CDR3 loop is CASSLLRGAANTEAFF. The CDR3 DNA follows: TGTGCCAGCAGTTTGTTGCGGGGGGCCGCGAACACTGAAGCTTTCTTT.

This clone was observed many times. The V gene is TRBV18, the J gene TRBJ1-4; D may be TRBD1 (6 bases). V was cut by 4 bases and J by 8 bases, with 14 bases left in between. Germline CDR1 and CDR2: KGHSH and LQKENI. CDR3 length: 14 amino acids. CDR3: CASSLGASSEKLFF. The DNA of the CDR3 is TGTGCCAGCTCACTGGGGGCCAGCTCGGAAAAACTGTTTTTT.

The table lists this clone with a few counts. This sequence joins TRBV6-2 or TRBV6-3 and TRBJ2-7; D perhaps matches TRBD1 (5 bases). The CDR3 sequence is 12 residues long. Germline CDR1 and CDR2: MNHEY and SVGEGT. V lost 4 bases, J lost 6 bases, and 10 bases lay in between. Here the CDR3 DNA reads TGTGCCAGCAGTTCATTCAGGGCCGAGCAGTACTTC. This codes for CASSSFRAEQYF.

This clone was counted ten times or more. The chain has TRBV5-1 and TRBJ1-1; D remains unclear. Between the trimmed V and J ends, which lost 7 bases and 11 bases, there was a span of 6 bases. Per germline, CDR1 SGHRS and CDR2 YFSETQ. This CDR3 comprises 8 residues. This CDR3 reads CASARAFF. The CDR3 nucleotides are TGCGCCAGCGCCAGGGCTTTCTTT.

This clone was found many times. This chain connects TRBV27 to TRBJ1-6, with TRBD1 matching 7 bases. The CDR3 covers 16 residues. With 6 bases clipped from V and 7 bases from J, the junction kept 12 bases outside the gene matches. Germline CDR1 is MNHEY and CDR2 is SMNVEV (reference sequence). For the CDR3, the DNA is TGTGCCAGCAGCAAAAGACAGGGTCAGGGCAATTCACCCCTCCACTTT. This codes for CASSKRQGQGNSPLHF.

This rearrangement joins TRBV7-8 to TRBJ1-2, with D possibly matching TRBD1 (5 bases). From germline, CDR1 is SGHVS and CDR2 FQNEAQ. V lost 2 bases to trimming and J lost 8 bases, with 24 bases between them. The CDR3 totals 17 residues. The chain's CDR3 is CASSLKGAVGLLEGYTF. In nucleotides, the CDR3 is TGTGCCAGCAGCTTAAAAGGGGCGGTGGGGCTACTGGAAGGCTACACCTTC.

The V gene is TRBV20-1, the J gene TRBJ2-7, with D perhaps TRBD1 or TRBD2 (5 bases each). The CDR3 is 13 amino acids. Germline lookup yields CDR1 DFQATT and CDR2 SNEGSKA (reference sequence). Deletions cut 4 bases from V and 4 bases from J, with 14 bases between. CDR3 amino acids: CSAMGEGSYEQYF. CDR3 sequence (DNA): TGCAGTGCTATGGGGGAAGGCTCGTACGAGCAGTACTTC.

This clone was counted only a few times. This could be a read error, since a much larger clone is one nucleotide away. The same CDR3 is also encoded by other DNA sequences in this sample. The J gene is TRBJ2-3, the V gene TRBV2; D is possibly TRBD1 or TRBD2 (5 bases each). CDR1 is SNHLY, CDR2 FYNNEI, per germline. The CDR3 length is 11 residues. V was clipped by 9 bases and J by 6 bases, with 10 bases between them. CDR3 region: CARVGTDTQYF. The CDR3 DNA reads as TGTGCCAGAGTGGGGACGGATACGCAGTATTTT.

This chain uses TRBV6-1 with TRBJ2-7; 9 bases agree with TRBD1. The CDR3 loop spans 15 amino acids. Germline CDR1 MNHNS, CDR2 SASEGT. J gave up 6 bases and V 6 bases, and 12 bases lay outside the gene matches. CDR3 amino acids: CASRPGQGIRIEQYF. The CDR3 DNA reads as TGTGCCAGCAGACCTGGACAGGGGATAAGAATCGAGCAGTACTTC.

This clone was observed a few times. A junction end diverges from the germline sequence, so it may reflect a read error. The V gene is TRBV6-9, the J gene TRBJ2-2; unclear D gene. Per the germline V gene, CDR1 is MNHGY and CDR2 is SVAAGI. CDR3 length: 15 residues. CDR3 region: CASKPSRANTGELFF. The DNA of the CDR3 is TGTGCCAGCAAGCCCTCTCGGGCGAACACCGGTGAGCTGTTTTTT.

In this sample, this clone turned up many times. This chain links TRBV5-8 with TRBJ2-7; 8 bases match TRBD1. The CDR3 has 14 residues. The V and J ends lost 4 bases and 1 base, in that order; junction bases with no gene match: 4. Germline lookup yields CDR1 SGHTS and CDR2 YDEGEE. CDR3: CASSPWTGSYEQYF. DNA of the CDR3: TGTGCCAGCAGCCCGTGGACAGGGTCCTACGAGCAGTACTTC.

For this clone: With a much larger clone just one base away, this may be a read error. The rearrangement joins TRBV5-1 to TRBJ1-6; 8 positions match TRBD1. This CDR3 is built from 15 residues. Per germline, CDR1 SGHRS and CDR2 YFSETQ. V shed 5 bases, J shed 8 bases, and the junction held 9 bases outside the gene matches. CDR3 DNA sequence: TGCGCCAGCAGACCTTGGACAGGGAAGGATTCACCCCTCCACTTT. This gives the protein CASRPWTGKDSPLHF.

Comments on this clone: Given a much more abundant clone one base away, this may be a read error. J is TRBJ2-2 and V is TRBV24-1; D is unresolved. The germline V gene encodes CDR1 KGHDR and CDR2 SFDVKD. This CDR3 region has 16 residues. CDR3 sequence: CATSDFRGPKTGELFF. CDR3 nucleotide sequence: TGTGCCACCAGTGATTTCCGCGGACCGAAAACCGGGGAGCTGTTTTTT.

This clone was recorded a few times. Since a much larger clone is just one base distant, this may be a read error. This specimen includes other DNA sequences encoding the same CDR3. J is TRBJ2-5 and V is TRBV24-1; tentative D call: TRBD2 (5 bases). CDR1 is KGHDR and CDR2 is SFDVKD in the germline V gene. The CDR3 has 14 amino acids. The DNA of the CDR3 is TGCGCCACCAGTGAACCGGACTTTCAAGAGACCCAGTACTTC. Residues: CATSEPDFQETQYF.